This TCR beta chain was profiled in a study of cytomegalovirus exposure and HLA in healthy donors listed by TCRdb under 2017. Regarding the research as a whole: An earlier analysis of more than 550 of the donors reported approximately 260 Gb of sequence data and 100 million to 120 million unique TCR beta sequences obtained from roughly 180 million T cells. An early release that covered about 600 HLA-typed donors contained approximately 300 gigabases of sequencing data and roughly 84 million unique TCR sequences. The genetic ancestry cluster associated with self-reported Caucasian donors included 81% of the roughly 410 genotyped donors. The study was designed to test whether signatures of past pathogen exposure could be identified by cataloging public T cell receptors. The study profiled the T cell repertoires of about 720 subjects by immunosequencing and related them to cytomegalovirus serostatus. In addition to the first cohort of hundreds of subjects, a separate validation cohort of approximately 110 different subjects was used. The study combined high-throughput TCR immunosequencing, statistical association of individual TCRs with disease status, and machine learning to predict cytomegalovirus infection status. To study patterns of TCR occurrence, a later analysis re-analyzed previously published TCR beta repertoires from 550 to 800 donors and added high-resolution HLA genotyping. Rather than drawing on any new phenotypic data, the later analysis identified candidate immune exposures from TCR beta sequences and the way those sequences occurred across donors. An earlier analysis of several hundred of the donors applied high-throughput TCR beta sequencing to assess whether each TCR beta V gene segment acted as functional or pseudogenic. Donor age, sex, ethnicity and CMV serostatus were compiled alongside the repertoire data. A later genetic analysis used genome-wide SNP genotypes for about three fifths of the roughly 700 donors, treating that subset as a discovery cohort. All discovery cohort repertoires had been generated using a single sequencing platform. Class I and class II HLA loci were covered by the typing at four-digit resolution. Typing coverage differed by locus: A, B, C, DRB1 and DQB1 were typed in roughly 620-630 donors, DQA1 in roughly 510, DPA1 in nearly 610, and DPB1 in about 450. About five DR-DQ haplotypes were treated as single units for association and clustering because of strong linkage in the cohort. Among about 390 genotyped donors of the cohort, an average of about 240,000 unique TCR beta nucleotide sequences were sequenced per donor, around 20% of them non-productive.

The cohort was made up of roughly 670 healthy bone marrow donors. Cohort members were all nominally healthy when sampled, although unrecorded immune exposures were likely present. The donor was CMV seropositive and belonged to the group of 250 to 300 seropositive cohort members. Each donor provided a peripheral blood sample, and peripheral blood mononuclear cells were used for TCR beta sequencing. Genomic DNA was extracted from the blood cell samples with the Qiagen DNeasy Blood Extraction Kit. The receptor library was made with the immunoSEQ multiplex PCR assay. For the multiplex PCR, a mixture combining 60 forward primers for TCR Vbeta segments and 13 reverse primers for TCR Jbeta segments was used. A multiplex PCR assay on genomic DNA amplified the CDR3 region of rearranged TCR beta genes. The amplified TCR beta libraries were sequenced on the Illumina HiSeq System as 87-base-pair reads. In the authors' own workflow: Across the 670 or so repertoires, a later analysis counted 80 million or so unique TCR beta chains, 9.5 million to 12 million of which were shared by at least two donors. To remove PCR and sequencing errors, raw reads were error-corrected and collapsed into unique sequences using a nearest-neighbor algorithm that merged closely related sequences. V, D and J gene segments were assigned by aligning CDR3 sequences to IMGT reference sequences. For a sequence to be retained, a match of at least six nucleotides to both a V gene segment and a J gene segment was required. A rearrangement was called productive if the CDR3 had no stop codons and remained in frame with V and J, and every other rearrangement was called non-productive. CDR3 was defined by IMGT convention, running from the second conserved V-encoded cysteine to the conserved J-encoded phenylalanine. The earlier analysis of about 590 of the donors excluded sequences that lacked an unambiguous match to a single V gene segment. An earlier analysis of approximately 590 of the donors called V segments functional above 56.7% productive rearrangements and segregating when the between-donor standard deviation exceeded 5%. A statistical classification framework was developed to diagnose cytomegalovirus status using the catalog of TCR beta chain sequences. V and J gene assignment, in a later analysis, came from comparing TCR nucleotide sequences with IMGT/GENE-DB human TR gene sequences. Using the TCRdist pipeline, a later analysis assigned CDR3 sequences along with most-parsimonious VDJ recombination scenarios. A later analysis defined each TCR beta chain by its CDR3 amino acid sequence plus V-gene family, and excluded reads lacking a unique V-gene family. A later analysis removed several hundred highly shared, low-generation-probability nucleotide sequences to deal with suspected cross-contamination and a sequencing artifact. For each public chain, a later analysis derived a clonal expansion index from normalized ranks of inferred template counts within each repertoire. In a later analysis, generation probabilities were computed with a VDJ recombination model fitted to out-of-frame rearrangements, and the resulting probabilities were checked against IGoR. Hypergeometric tests were used in a later analysis to score TCR-TCR, TCR-HLA and TCR-CMV co-occurrence, with a repertoire-size bias correction applied to the TCR pairs. False discovery rates were estimated in a later analysis by permuting HLA or CMV assignments 20 times. In a later analysis, co-occurring TCRs were grouped with DBSCAN, and TCRdist sequence similarity was added when clustering was performed within HLA-allele-positive subsets. Repertoires with fewer than 30,000 or more than 120,000 public chains, plus five repertoires with anomalous nucleotide sharing, were excluded from co-occurrence clustering. The clones in this table, taken by TCRdb from immuneACCESS, are in-frame only. Not every clone is retained; where verified, under half of the shortfall comes from an unresolved V gene, and the cause of the rest is unknown. From that table come the V and J calls and clone size; the DNA was used to work out D and trimming. The sample table lists 100,000 or so clones, 70% to 80% of them with a count of one. Of the sample, 4.1% is held by the ten largest clones.

Points the paper makes about the study in general: Because counts were too low, about 15 rarely observed V segments, including chromosome 9 orphons, were left out of the earlier analysis of 500 to 750 of the donors. In both the original and validation cohorts, the classifier was reported to diagnose cytomegalovirus status with high specificity and sensitivity. Compared with the 666-donor mean, donors in an Asian-associated ancestry cluster had fewer N-insertions in productive TCRs, according to a later genetic analysis. While some public TCRs were present in many individuals, most TCR sequences turned up only very rarely across donors. For the cohort, immune exposure information was limited to CMV serostatus. In a later analysis, the rate of TCR association differed among HLA loci, with DRB1 alleles having the most associated TCRs and HLA-C alleles having the fewest. The study gave a list of about 160 TCR beta chains associated with cytomegalovirus. In a later analysis, most CMV-associated TCR beta chains were found to appear HLA-restricted, with HLA associations seemingly driven largely by CMV exposure. The presence/absence analyses assumed that sequencing depth was roughly uniform across donors, and that assumption may not be true. In a later analysis, HLA-associated TCR beta chains were found to be more clonally expanded and to have lower generation probabilities than equally common non-associated chains. A cluster of highly shared sequence variants was judged likely to represent a technical artifact of the sequencing pipeline. A further reported finding was that TCR beta sequences accurately predicted the HLA-A and HLA-B alleles for most subjects in the first cohort. In vitro tests confirmed that a few of the cytomegalovirus-associated TCR beta chains recognize cytomegalovirus antigens. Several of the top co-occurrence clusters appeared to be linked to parvovirus B19, influenza, CMV and Epstein-Barr virus, according to a later analysis. Only TCR beta chains were sequenced in this cohort, and the absence of alpha or paired-chain data limited detectable features. In a later analysis, some 18,000 TCR beta sequences were associated with specific HLA alleles at a false discovery rate of 0.05. When HLA alleles, especially DR and DQ, strongly co-occurred, TCR associations were difficult to assign to individual alleles. HLA typing was unavailable for some donors at each locus, so association tests used only the typed subset. V-gene and J-gene trimming of TCR beta chains was associated with a missense DCLRE1C variant in a later genetic analysis, and the association was replicated in an independent cohort. Correlated functional status among segregating V segments might be attributable to linkage disequilibrium, but an unknown experimental factor could not be ruled out. In an earlier analysis of a few hundred of the donors, most TCR beta V segments were observed in productive rearrangements about 90% or about 30% of the time, broadly matching IMGT annotations. It was suggested by the authors that the approach could potentially be generalized to other disease states and immunological phenotypes.

A remark on this clone: Its antigen has not been determined. No much larger clone is present one base from it, and per-base qualities are unavailable.

This TCR came from a female donor in good health and CMV-seropositive. The sample consisted of PBMCs.

The CDR3 is CASTRRRAYEQYF. The DNA sequence is TGCGCCAGCACTCGAAGGAGGGCCTACGAGCAGTACTTC. The chain joins TRBV10-2 to TRBJ2-5; perhaps TRBD2 is the D gene, with 6 bases matching. The J call may be incorrect, as the DNA end agrees better with TRBJ2-7. The germline V gene supplies CDR1 WSHSY and CDR2 SAAADI. From its cysteine to its phenylalanine, the CDR3 spans 13 amino acids. Solely the CDR3 DNA is kept, with 39 bases framed from the first base.